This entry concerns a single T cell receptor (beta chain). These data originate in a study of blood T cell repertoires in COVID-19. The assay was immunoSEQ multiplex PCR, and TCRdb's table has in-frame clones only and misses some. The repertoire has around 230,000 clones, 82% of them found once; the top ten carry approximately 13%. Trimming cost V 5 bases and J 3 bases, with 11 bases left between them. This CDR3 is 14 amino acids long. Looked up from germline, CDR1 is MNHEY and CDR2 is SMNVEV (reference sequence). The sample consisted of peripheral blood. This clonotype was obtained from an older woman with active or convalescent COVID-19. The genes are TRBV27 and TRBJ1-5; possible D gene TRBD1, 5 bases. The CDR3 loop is CASSPRQTNQPQHF. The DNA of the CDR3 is TGTGCCAGCAGTCCTCGACAGACCAATCAGCCCCAGCATTTT.